This TCR beta chain was recorded in a study of blood T cell repertoires in COVID-19. Clones were read by immunoSEQ multiplex PCR, and TCRdb kept only the in-frame ones, dropping some. The repertoire holds some 370,000 clones, with about 87% as singletons. Between the trimmed V and J ends, which lost 0 bases and 3 bases, there was a span of 13 bases. Looked up from germline, CDR1 is SGHTS and CDR2 is YDEGEE. CDR3 size: 15 residues. This TCR was sampled from a woman in her 30s with COVID-19, enrolled during active disease. Sequencing was done on a sample of peripheral blood. This chain connects TRBV5-8 to TRBJ2-7; D is possibly TRBD2 (6 bases). CDR3 amino acids: CASSLELGGNYEQYF. The CDR3, as DNA: TGTGCCAGCAGCTTGGAGCTGGGGGGAAACTACGAGCAGTACTTC.